The 25 T cell receptor beta chains reported below all come from one sample, sequenced in a study of control samples from healthy donors and cancer patients. Sequenced by immunoSEQ multiplex PCR; TCRdb stores in-frame clones only, minus some. The sample holds 79,000 or so clones, roughly 89% seen once. Sequences were obtained from PBMCs. These receptor sequences come from a woman aged 45-65 years with colorectal cancer.

This chain joins TRBV4-1 and TRBJ2-1; D unclear. The CDR3 spans 14 residues. V dropped 1 base and J dropped 8 bases, with 12 bases sitting between them. Germline V gene data show CDR1 as MGHRA and CDR2 as YSYEKL. The CDR3 reads CASSQGGGLDEQFF. In nucleotides, the CDR3 is TGCGCCAGCAGCCAAGGGGGTGGGCTGGATGAGCAGTTCTTC.

The CDR3 loop reads CASQRERSSPLHF. CDR3 in DNA: TGTGCCAGCCAAAGGGAAAGGAGTTCACCCCTCCACTTT. The chain recombines TRBV7-3 with TRBJ1-6; D is unresolved. This CDR3 is built from 13 residues. The germline V gene has CDR1 SGHTA and CDR2 FQGTGA. Trimming took 8 bases from V and 9 from J, leaving 14 bases between them. The full variable domain, its missing parts supplied by reference TRBV7-3 and TRBJ1-6, is GAGVSQTPSNKVTEKGKYVELRCDPISGHTALYWYRQSLGQGPEFLIYFQGTGAADDSGLPNDRFFAVRPEGSVSTLKIQRTERGDSAVYLCASQRERSSPLHFGNGTRLTVT.

The chain is built from TRBV18 and TRBJ1-5, with D tentatively TRBD1 (5 bases). Germline lookup yields CDR1 KGHSH and CDR2 LQKENI. V was cut by 2 bases and J by 1 base, with 15 bases left in between. This CDR3 is built from 17 residues. This CDR3 reads CASSPSLGGESNQPQHF. Here the CDR3 DNA reads TGTGCCAGCTCACCATCACTCGGGGGGGAGAGCAATCAGCCCCAGCATTTT.

The chain uses TRBV19 and TRBJ1-1; 8 bases are a match to TRBD1. There are 16 residues in the CDR3. CDR1 is LNHDA, CDR2 SQIVND, per germline (reference sequence). V was clipped by 2 bases and J by 0 bases; unmatched bases: 5. CDR3 loop: CASSIIGQGMNTEAFF. The CDR3 coding sequence is TGTGCCAGTAGTATAATTGGACAGGGCATGAACACTGAAGCTTTCTTT.

The chain combines TRBV19 with TRBJ1-2, with TRBD1 identical over 10 bases. The CDR3 is 15 amino acids. With V trimmed by 5 bases and J by 8 bases, 11 bases remained unmatched. Germline CDR1 LNHDA, CDR2 SQIVND (reference sequence). The CDR3 is CASSSYWDRGQGYTF. CDR3 DNA: TGTGCCAGTAGTTCCTACTGGGACAGGGGCCAAGGCTACACCTTC.

This clone appeared a few times. This chain joins TRBV20-1 and TRBJ2-3; D remains ambiguous. Germline CDR1 DFQATT, CDR2 SNEGSKA (reference sequence). V was shortened by 3 bases and J by 6 bases, with 16 bases between the two germline ends. CDR3 length: 14 residues. The CDR3 here is CSASNRSPGDTQYF. CDR3 DNA sequence: TGCAGTGCTAGTAACCGGTCCCCCGGGGATACGCAGTATTTT.

V gene TRBV9 combines with J gene TRBJ2-5; 8 nucleotides align to TRBD1. This CDR3 region has 14 residues. The germline gives CDR1 SGDLS, CDR2 YYNGEE. Losses at the gene ends were 4 bases for V and 4 bases for J; bases not matched to a gene: 6. CDR3 sequence: CASSPGQDIETQYF. For the CDR3, the DNA is TGTGCCAGCAGCCCGGGACAGGATATAGAGACCCAGTACTTC. The full variable domain, rest sourced from reference TRBV9 and TRBJ2-5, is DSGVTQTPKHLITATGQRVTLRCSPRSGDLSVYWYQQSLDQGLQFLIQYYNGEERAKGNILERFSAQQFPDLHSELNLSSLELGDSALYFCASSPGQDIETQYFGPGTRLLVL.

The chain couples TRBV7-3 to TRBJ2-1; 8 bases are shared with TRBD1. This CDR3 contains 16 residues. Trimming at V came to 8 bases and at J to 2 bases, leaving 11 bases not matched to a gene. Germline V gene data show CDR1 as SGHTA and CDR2 as FQGTGA. The CDR3 DNA reads as TGTGCCAGCGGTAGAGCAGGGGGCCTAACCTACAATGAGCAGTTCTTC. This codes for CASGRAGGLTYNEQFF.

This chain connects TRBV6-6 to TRBJ2-7; no clear D. Germline lookup yields CDR1 MNHNY and CDR2 SVGAGI (reference sequence). This CDR3 has 13 amino acids. V was clipped by 0 bases and J by 6 bases, with 9 bases between them. The CDR3 region has the DNA TGTGCCAGCAGTTACTCTAATAGGGCCGAGCAGTACGTC. It encodes CASSYSNRAEQYV.

This chain links TRBV10-3 with TRBJ1-5; 11 positions agree with TRBD1. Germline assignment: CDR1 ENHRY and CDR2 SYGVKD. The CDR3 contains 14 residues. V lost 2 bases, J lost 7 bases, and 1 base stayed unmatched. CDR3 region: CAISEGQGAQPQHF. DNA for the CDR3: TGTGCCATCAGTGAGGGACAGGGGGCCCAGCCCCAGCATTTT.

The chain couples TRBV7-2 to TRBJ1-5; D is unclear. Germline CDR1 is SGHTA and CDR2 is FQGNSA. The CDR3 is made up of 15 amino acids. V dropped 5 bases and J dropped 2 bases, with 13 bases sitting between them. The CDR3 nucleotides read TGTGCCAGCAGCGTACAGAGTTACGGCAATCAGCCCCAGCATTTT. Translating gives CASSVQSYGNQPQHF.

V and J are TRBV7-2 and TRBJ1-6; D call uncertain. The CDR3 is 16 amino acids. The V gene's germline CDR1 is SGHTA and CDR2 FQGNSA. V was trimmed by 1 base and J by 10 bases, leaving 17 bases between them. This chain's CDR3 is CASSLVESGGGSPLHF. In nucleotides, the CDR3 is TGTGCCAGCAGCTTAGTAGAGAGTGGCGGTGGCTCACCCCTCCACTTT.

V is TRBV24-1 and J is TRBJ1-1; possibly TRBD1 for D (6 bases). This CDR3 has 12 amino acids. Germline CDR1 and CDR2: KGHDR and SFDVKD. Trimming left V 9 bases short and J 3 bases short, with 10 bases between. The CDR3, as DNA: TGTGCCACCCGGGGGCGCGACACTGAAGCTTTCTTT. It is translated as CATRGRDTEAFF.

The chain's CDR3 is CASSLSSPGEKLFF. For the CDR3, the DNA is TGTGCCAGCAGCTTGAGCAGTCCTGGTGAAAAACTGTTTTTT. The rearrangement joins TRBV5-6 to TRBJ1-4; D gene uncertain. This CDR3 region has 14 residues. Germline V lookup: CDR1 SGHDT, CDR2 YYEEEE. V was pared by 1 base and J by 7 bases, with 11 bases between. The variable domain in full, with the rest retrieved from reference TRBV5-6 and TRBJ1-4, is DAGVTQSPTHLIKTRGQQVTLRCSPKSGHDTVSWYQQALGQGPQFIFQYYEEEERQRGNFPDRFSGHQFPNYSSELNVNALLLGDSALYLCASSLSSPGEKLFFGSGTQLSVL.

The rearrangement uses TRBV6-5 and TRBJ1-1, with D possibly being TRBD1 (5 bases). The germline gives CDR1 MNHEY, CDR2 SVGAGI. The CDR3 is made up of 13 amino acids. V was trimmed by 2 bases and J by 1 base, leaving 5 bases between them. Here the CDR3 reads CASSYTGNTEAFF. In DNA, the CDR3 is TGTGCCAGCAGTTACACAGGGAACACTGAAGCTTTCTTT.

This chain links TRBV5-1 with TRBJ2-6; D is uncertain. The CDR3 has 16 amino acids. Germline V gene data show CDR1 as SGHRS and CDR2 as YFSETQ. Trimming left V 2 bases short and J 0 bases short, with 9 bases between. CDR3 bases: TGCGCCAGCAGCTTAAAGGCAGGCTCTGGGGCCAACGTCCTGACTTTC. This gives the protein CASSLKAGSGANVLTF.

This chain connects TRBV28 to TRBJ1-5; TRBD1 is a possible D gene (6 bases). Germline CDR1 and CDR2: MDHEN and SYDVKM. Trimming shortened V by 3 bases and J by 4 bases, and 16 bases separated the two germline ends. The CDR3 length is 16 residues. The CDR3 sequence: CASSFGGQGQNQPQHF. In DNA, the CDR3 is TGTGCCAGCAGTTTCGGGGGGCAGGGACAAAATCAGCCCCAGCATTTT. The complete variable domain, with remaining parts taken from reference TRBV28 and TRBJ1-5, reads DVKVTQSSRYLVKRTGEKVFLECVQDMDHENMFWYRQDPGLGLRLIYFSYDVKMKEKGDIPEGYSVSREKKERFSLILESASTNQTSMYLCASSFGGQGQNQPQHFGDGTRLSIL.

Only one count was recorded for this clone. V and J are TRBV30 and TRBJ1-4, with D hard to call. V dropped 1 base and J dropped 8 bases, with 17 bases sitting between them. This CDR3 has 15 residues. Germline V lookup: CDR1 GTSNPN, CDR2 SVGIG (reference sequence). CDR3: CAWSGKGLSDEKLFF. Here the CDR3 DNA reads TGTGCCTGGAGTGGAAAGGGTTTATCCGACGAAAAACTGTTTTTT.

The rearrangement links TRBV10-1 to TRBJ1-5; TRBD1 matches at 7 bases. The germline CDR1 and CDR2 sequences are WNHNN and SYGVQD (reference sequence). The CDR3 sequence is 13 residues long. V shed 4 bases, J shed 5 bases, and the junction held 2 bases outside the gene matches. The CDR3 region is CASSVQGDQPQHF. The CDR3, as DNA: TGCGCCAGCAGTGTTCAGGGGGATCAGCCCCAGCATTTT.

This rearrangement joins TRBV24-1 to TRBJ2-3; 8 nucleotides line up with TRBD1. Germline CDR1 reads KGHDR; CDR2 reads SFDVKD. There are 16 residues in the CDR3. With 7 bases clipped from V and 0 bases from J, the junction kept 8 bases outside the gene matches. CDR3 sequence reads: CATSPSGQGSTDTQYF. CDR3 sequence (DNA): TGTGCCACCAGCCCCTCTGGACAGGGAAGCACAGATACGCAGTATTTT.

V and J are TRBV7-2 and TRBJ2-2; D is unresolved. Germline-derived CDR1 and CDR2 are SGHTA and FQGNSA. This CDR3 comprises 14 residues. V was trimmed by 5 bases and J by 4 bases, leaving 11 bases between them. The CDR3 DNA reads as TGTGCCAGCAGCCAGACACATACCACCGGGGAGCTGTTTTTT. This translates into CASSQTHTTGELFF.

The chain combines TRBV28 with TRBJ1-1; possible D gene TRBD1, 5 bases. The germline CDR1 and CDR2 sequences are MDHEN and SYDVKM. V was shortened by 5 bases and J by 7 bases, with 20 bases between the two germline ends. The CDR3 is made up of 15 amino acids. CDR3: CASSTYRNLQVEAFF. CDR3 in DNA: TGTGCCAGCAGTACCTACAGGAACCTGCAGGTTGAAGCTTTCTTT. Together with reference TRBV28 and TRBJ1-1, the CDR3 gives the full variable domain: DVKVTQSSRYLVKRTGEKVFLECVQDMDHENMFWYRQDPGLGLRLIYFSYDVKMKEKGDIPEGYSVSREKKERFSLILESASTNQTSMYLCASSTYRNLQVEAFFGQGTRLTVV.

V and J are TRBV19 and TRBJ1-5, with D possibly being TRBD1 (6 bases). The V and J ends lost 8 bases and 4 bases respectively, with 15 bases between them. The CDR3 sequence is 14 residues long. The germline V gene encodes CDR1 LNHDA and CDR2 SQIVND (reference sequence). CDR3 in amino acids: CASRDPGANQPQHF. The CDR3 coding sequence is TGTGCCAGTCGCGATCCGGGGGCTAATCAGCCCCAGCATTTT.

This chain connects TRBV28 to TRBJ2-5; tentative D call: TRBD2 (6 bases). Germline V lookup: CDR1 MDHEN, CDR2 SYDVKM. The CDR3 sequence is 13 residues long. The V end was cut by 6 bases, the J end by 4 bases, with 12 bases between. Here the CDR3 reads CASSRGNRETQYF. DNA for the CDR3: TGTGCCAGCAGCCGGGGGAATCGAGAGACCCAGTACTTC.

The chain combines TRBV28 with TRBJ1-1; TRBD1 is a possible D gene (6 bases). The ends were cut back, 5 bases at V and 0 bases at J, with 13 bases in the middle. This CDR3 comprises 15 residues. The germline V gene encodes CDR1 MDHEN and CDR2 SYDVKM. In nucleotides, the CDR3 is TGTGCCAGCAGTCTAGGGGGGGCTATGAACACTGAAGCTTTCTTT. It codes for CASSLGGAMNTEAFF.